Below, 18 T cell receptor beta chains from the same sample are listed, as sequenced in a study of cytomegalovirus exposure and HLA in healthy donors. PCR was performed using 60 Vbeta and 13 Jbeta primers. The table came from immunoSEQ multiplex PCR; TCRdb's copy has only in-frame clones and leaves some out. The table lists more than 95,000 clones, roughly 73% of them singletons. The specimen was PBMCs. The receptors originated from a woman between 40 and 55 years old in good health and CMV-seropositive.

The rearrangement links TRBV18 to TRBJ2-3, with 7 bases aligning to TRBD2. The V gene end was trimmed by 0 bases and the J gene end by 13 bases; junction bases not matched to a gene: 13. This CDR3 contains 15 residues. Germline V CDR1 and CDR2: KGHSH, LQKENI. The DNA of the CDR3 is TGTGCCAGCTCACCACCTATAAGGGCTGAGCGGGGAAAGTATTTT. Translating gives CASSPPIRAERGKYF.

The chain joins TRBV28 to TRBJ1-1; D uncertain. Trimming removed 3 bases from V and 1 base from J, with 15 bases in between. The CDR3 covers 16 residues. CDR1 MDHEN and CDR2 SYDVKM come from the germline V gene. The CDR3 nucleotides are TGTGCCAGCAGTTTCTTTCTGAGAACTAGGAACACTGAAGCTTTCTTT. This gives the protein CASSFFLRTRNTEAFF.

The chain has TRBV18 and TRBJ2-4, with 8 bases lining up with TRBD2. Trimming cost V 1 base and J 5 bases; bases outside gene matches: 10. The CDR3 spans 17 residues. Germline CDR1 KGHSH, CDR2 LQKENI. The CDR3 loop is CASSPLPIGGAENIQYF. The CDR3 DNA reads TGTGCCAGCTCACCACTACCTATCGGGGGGGCCGAAAACATTCAGTACTTC.

J is TRBJ2-1 and V is TRBV19; 12 positions agree with TRBD2. With 4 bases clipped from V and 7 bases from J, the junction kept 8 bases outside the gene matches. The CDR3 consists of 16 residues. Germline V CDR1 and CDR2: LNHDA, SQIVND (reference sequence). CDR3 loop: CASSRRLAGVVNEQFF. CDR3 sequence (DNA): TGTGCCAGTAGTAGACGACTAGCGGGAGTAGTGAATGAGCAGTTCTTC.

The chain links TRBV7-9 to TRBJ1-1; D may be TRBD1 (5 bases). V was pared by 7 bases and J by 4 bases, with 19 bases between. CDR1 and CDR2 from the germline V gene are SEHNR and FQNEAQ (reference sequence). CDR3 length: 15 residues. CDR3 residues: CASTTTGGGPTEAFF. The CDR3 DNA follows: TGTGCCAGCACTACTACCGGGGGGGGACCCACTGAAGCTTTCTTT.

This sequence joins TRBV28 and TRBJ2-2; 15 positions match TRBD2. CDR1 and CDR2 from the germline V gene are MDHEN and SYDVKM. Trimming took 5 bases from V and 0 from J; bases not matched to a gene: 1. CDR3 size: 17 residues. The CDR3 loop reads CASSGLAGGTNTGELFF. CDR3 nucleotide sequence: TGTGCCAGCAGTGGACTAGCGGGGGGGACGAACACCGGGGAGCTGTTTTTT.

V and J are TRBV7-9 and TRBJ2-7; 9 bases align to TRBD1. The V and J ends lost 5 bases and 3 bases, in that order; junction bases with no gene match: 5. Per germline, CDR1 SEHNR and CDR2 FQNEAQ (reference sequence). The CDR3 loop spans 14 amino acids. The CDR3 DNA sequence: TGTGCCAGCAGCAATACGGACAGGGGCTACGAGCAGTACTTC. This codes for CASSNTDRGYEQYF.

The count of this clone is one. The chain combines TRBV4-1 with TRBJ2-5; tentative D call: TRBD2 (7 bases). The CDR3 sequence is 14 residues long. V lost 4 bases to trimming and J lost 5 bases, with 14 bases between them. Per germline, CDR1 MGHRA and CDR2 YSYEKL. CDR3 sequence reads: CASSRKGGVETQYF. In nucleotides, the CDR3 is TGCGCCAGCAGCCGAAAGGGGGGGGTTGAGACCCAGTACTTC.

V gene TRBV10-3 combines with J gene TRBJ2-1, with TRBD1 matching 7 bases. The V segment lost 5 bases and the J segment 8 bases; nucleotides outside the gene matches: 9. The CDR3 extends over 14 amino acids. Germline CDR1 is ENHRY and CDR2 is SYGVKD. CDR3 region: CAISPGQSPDEQFF. The CDR3 bases are TGTGCCATCAGTCCGGGACAGTCCCCCGATGAGCAGTTCTTC.

CDR3 region: CASSQLGTSLYEQFF. The CDR3 DNA reads TGTGCCAGCAGCCAACTTGGGACTAGTCTGTATGAGCAGTTCTTC. The V gene is TRBV14, the J gene TRBJ2-1; TRBD2 matches at 8 bases. Per germline, CDR1 SGHDN and CDR2 FVKESK. Unmatched junction bases numbered 8, after V lost 2 bases and J lost 8 bases. The CDR3 has 15 residues.

This clone qualifies as medium-sized (0.01 to 0.1%). The chain recombines TRBV11-3 with TRBJ2-1, with 7 bases identical to TRBD2. V gave up 1 base and J gave up 6 bases; unmatched junction bases: 6. Germline-derived CDR1 and CDR2 are SGHNT and YENEEA. The CDR3 consists of 15 residues. This CDR3 is CASSLGGRGSNEQFF. The CDR3 DNA sequence: TGTGCCAGCAGCTTAGGCGGGAGAGGTAGCAATGAGCAGTTCTTC.

The chain employs TRBV4-3 and TRBJ2-5, with 9 positions matching TRBD2. V lost 1 base and J lost 1; bases outside the gene matches: 4. This CDR3 spans 16 amino acids. The V gene's germline CDR1 is LGHNA and CDR2 YSLEER. The CDR3 reads CASSQASGEAQETQYF. The CDR3 DNA follows: TGCGCCAGCAGCCAAGCTAGCGGGGAGGCCCAAGAGACCCAGTACTTC.

The genes are TRBV19 and TRBJ2-3; D is perhaps TRBD2 (6 bases). Germline V gene data show CDR1 as LNHDA and CDR2 as SQIVND (reference sequence). This CDR3 contains 14 residues. V was trimmed by 5 bases and J by 1 base, leaving 10 bases between them. The CDR3 DNA reads TGTGCCAGTAGTCGCGGAGGGGGCACAGATACGCAGTATTTT. It codes for CASSRGGGTDTQYF.

This chain joins TRBV28 and TRBJ1-6; weak D call: TRBD1 (6 bases). The CDR3 runs 15 residues. V shed 5 bases and J shed 8 bases, with 16 bases lying between them. Germline assignment: CDR1 MDHEN and CDR2 SYDVKM. CDR3 nucleotide sequence: TGTGCCAGCAGTCCACAGGGAGAGTTGGATTCACCCCTCCACTTT. Its protein product is CASSPQGELDSPLHF.

The V gene is TRBV5-4, the J gene TRBJ2-2; TRBD2 is a possible D gene (7 bases). With 3 bases removed from V and 7 bases from J, the gap between germline ends came to 19 bases. Germline V gives CDR1 SGHNT, CDR2 YYREEE (reference sequence). This CDR3 region has 16 residues. This CDR3 reads CASSSRRGGGFGELFF. As DNA, the CDR3 is TGTGCCAGCAGCTCCCGGCGAGGGGGAGGGTTCGGGGAGCTGTTTTTT.

This sequence joins TRBV5-1 and TRBJ2-3; 7 nucleotides agree with TRBD2. Germline-derived CDR1 and CDR2 are SGHRS and YFSETQ. This CDR3 is built from 19 residues. J gave up 0 bases and V 2 bases, and 15 bases lay outside the gene matches. The CDR3 sequence is CASSFRTSWGEGSTDTQYF. As DNA, the CDR3 is TGCGCCAGCAGCTTTCGGACAAGTTGGGGGGAGGGAAGCACAGATACGCAGTATTTT.

The V call is TRBV9, the J call TRBJ2-1; 8 bases fit TRBD2. CDR3 length: 17 residues. V dropped 0 bases and J dropped 0; count of bases not matched to a gene: 5. CDR1 and CDR2 (germline): SGDLS, YYNGEE. CDR3: CASSVASGYLSYNEQFF. CDR3 nucleotide sequence: TGTGCCAGCAGCGTAGCTAGCGGGTACCTCTCCTACAATGAGCAGTTCTTC. Full variable domain (missing parts from reference TRBV9 and TRBJ2-1): DSGVTQTPKHLITATGQRVTLRCSPRSGDLSVYWYQQSLDQGLQFLIQYYNGEERAKGNILERFSAQQFPDLHSELNLSSLELGDSALYFCASSVASGYLSYNEQFFGPGTRLTVL.

The table lists this clone with a few counts. The rearrangement joins TRBV29-1 to TRBJ2-3; maybe TRBD1 (5 bases). CDR3 length: 12 amino acids. V gave up 6 bases and J gave up 3 bases, with 10 bases separating them. Germline V CDR1 and CDR2: SQVTM, ANQGSEA. For the CDR3, the DNA is TGCAGCGTAGGCTACAGGACAGATACGCAGTATTTT. Its protein is CSVGYRTDTQYF.